Listed here is a single T cell receptor (beta chain). Antigen: not known. Arm-PCR of CDR3 regions and iRepertoire HTBI primers were the basis on which TCR beta libraries were built. TCRdb itself ran the multiplex PCR reads through MiXCR, one entry per CDR3 protein. The data show approximately 400,000 distinct CDR3 sequences, roughly 23% seen once. These data come from a study of regulatory T cells in long-lasting Graves disease. Findings and limits, study-wide: Among samples with persistent disease, TRBV28, TRBJ1-2 and TRBJ2-5 were favored.

From germline, CDR1 is MGHRA and CDR2 YSYEKL. V lost 1 base and J lost 3, with 6 bases in between. The CDR3 loop spans 14 amino acids. Time point here: persistent/refractory GD, antithyroid drugs over 5 years with positive TRAb. RNA from PBMCs was the source of the TCR library. EDTA tubes collected roughly 9 milliliters of peripheral blood. Sequencing was performed on peripheral blood mononuclear cells (PBMCs), taken when the disease was refractory, from a patient treated with antithyroid drugs. The chain has TRBV4-1 and TRBJ2-2; D ambiguous. The TCR originated in a woman in her 40s with Graves disease. CDR3 loop: CASSQVPHTGELFF. The CDR3 DNA reads TGCGCCAGCAGCCAAGTGCCTCACACCGGGGAGCTGTTTTTT.